This T cell receptor beta chain is from a study of OX40 agonist ivuxolimab in advanced cancers. Across the study: Patients achieving partial responses numbered three: one hepatocellular carcinoma case and two cutaneous melanoma cases.

The method was immunoSEQ multiplex PCR; TCRdb's version includes in-frame clones alone and lacks a portion of them. The profile shows 40,000 to 50,000 clones, 88% of them singletons. Deletions cut 8 bases from V and 0 bases from J, with 10 bases between. CDR1 MNHNS and CDR2 SASEGT come from the germline V gene. This CDR3 is built from 13 residues. The origin of this receptor is an adult with an advanced solid tumor such as melanoma, head and neck, liver or kidney cancer. This chain uses TRBV6-1 with TRBJ1-2; no clear D. Sequenced here: CD4+ or CD8+ T cells sorted from blood, sampled in a trial of the OX40 agonist ivuxolimab. CDR3 DNA sequence: TGTGCCAGCTGTTGGGCTCCTAACTATGGCTACACCTTC. Protein product: CASCWAPNYGYTF.